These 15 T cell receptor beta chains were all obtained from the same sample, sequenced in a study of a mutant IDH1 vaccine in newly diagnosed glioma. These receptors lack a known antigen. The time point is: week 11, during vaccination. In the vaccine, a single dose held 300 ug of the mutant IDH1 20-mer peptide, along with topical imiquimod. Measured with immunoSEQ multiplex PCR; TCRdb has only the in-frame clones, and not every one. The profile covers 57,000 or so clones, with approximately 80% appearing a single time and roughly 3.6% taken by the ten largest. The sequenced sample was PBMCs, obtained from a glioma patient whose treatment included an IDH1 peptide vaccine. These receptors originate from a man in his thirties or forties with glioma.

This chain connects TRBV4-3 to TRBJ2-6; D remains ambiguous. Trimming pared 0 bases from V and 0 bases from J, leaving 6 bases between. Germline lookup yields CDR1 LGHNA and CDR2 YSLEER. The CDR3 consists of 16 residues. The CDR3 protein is CASSQDISSGANVLTF. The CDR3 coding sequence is TGCGCCAGCAGCCAAGATATTAGCTCTGGGGCCAACGTCCTGACTTTC.

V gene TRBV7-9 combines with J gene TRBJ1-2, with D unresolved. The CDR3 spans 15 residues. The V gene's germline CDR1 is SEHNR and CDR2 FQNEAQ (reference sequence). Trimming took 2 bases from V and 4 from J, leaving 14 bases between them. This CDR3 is CASSLPRFGSYGYTF. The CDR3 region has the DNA TGTGCCAGCAGCTTACCCCGTTTTGGTAGCTATGGCTACACCTTC.

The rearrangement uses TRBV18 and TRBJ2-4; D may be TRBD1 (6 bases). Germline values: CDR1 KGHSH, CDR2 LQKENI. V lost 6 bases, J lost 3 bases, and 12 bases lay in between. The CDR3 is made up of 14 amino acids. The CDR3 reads CASSPDRGKNIQYF. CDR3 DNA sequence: TGTGCCAGCTCTCCGGACAGAGGCAAAAACATTCAGTACTTC.

The CDR3 bases are TGTGCCAGCAGTCTCAGCGGGGTGAGCACTGAAGCTTTCTTT. Translating it yields CASSLSGVSTEAFF. The chain has TRBV6-1 and TRBJ1-1; no definite D call. Germline-derived CDR1 and CDR2 are MNHNS and SASEGT. Trimming removed 5 bases from V and 4 bases from J, with 14 bases in between. This CDR3 is built from 14 residues.

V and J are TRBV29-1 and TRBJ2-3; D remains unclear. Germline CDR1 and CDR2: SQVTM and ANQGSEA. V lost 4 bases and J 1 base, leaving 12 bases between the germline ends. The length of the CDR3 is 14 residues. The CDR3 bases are TGCAGCGTTGTCCAGGAGATGGGCACAGATACGCAGTATTTT. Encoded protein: CSVVQEMGTDTQYF.

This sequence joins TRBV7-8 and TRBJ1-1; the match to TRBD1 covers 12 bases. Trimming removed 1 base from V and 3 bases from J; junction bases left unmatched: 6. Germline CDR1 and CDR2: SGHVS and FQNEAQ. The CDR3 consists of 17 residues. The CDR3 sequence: CASSLGGQGARYTEAFF. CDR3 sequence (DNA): TGTGCCAGCAGCTTAGGGGGACAGGGGGCGAGATACACTGAAGCTTTCTTT.

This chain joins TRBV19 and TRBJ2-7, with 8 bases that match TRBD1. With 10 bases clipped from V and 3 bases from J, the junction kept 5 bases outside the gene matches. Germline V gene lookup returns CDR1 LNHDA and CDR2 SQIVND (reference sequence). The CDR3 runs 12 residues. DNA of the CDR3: TGTGCCACGTCGGGGACAGGCTACGAGCAGTACTTC. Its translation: CATSGTGYEQYF.

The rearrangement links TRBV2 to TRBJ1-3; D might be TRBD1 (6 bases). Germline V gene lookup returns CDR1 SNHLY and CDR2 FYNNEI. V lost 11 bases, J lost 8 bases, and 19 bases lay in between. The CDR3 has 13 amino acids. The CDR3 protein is CAGVGGRPYTIYF. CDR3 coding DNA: TGTGCCGGAGTAGGGGGGAGGCCATACACCATATATTTT.

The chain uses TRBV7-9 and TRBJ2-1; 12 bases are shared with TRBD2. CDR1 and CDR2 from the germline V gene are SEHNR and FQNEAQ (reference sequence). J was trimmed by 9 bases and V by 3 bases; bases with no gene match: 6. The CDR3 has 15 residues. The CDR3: CASSFLAGGLGEQFF. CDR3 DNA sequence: TGTGCCAGCAGCTTTCTAGCGGGAGGGTTGGGTGAGCAGTTCTTC.

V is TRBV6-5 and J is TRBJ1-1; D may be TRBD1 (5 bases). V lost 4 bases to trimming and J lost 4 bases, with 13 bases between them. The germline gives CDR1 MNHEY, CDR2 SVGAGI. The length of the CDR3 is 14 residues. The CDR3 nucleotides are TGTGCCAGCAGTTTCCTCGGGGGAGGCACTGAAGCTTTCTTT. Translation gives CASSFLGGGTEAFF.

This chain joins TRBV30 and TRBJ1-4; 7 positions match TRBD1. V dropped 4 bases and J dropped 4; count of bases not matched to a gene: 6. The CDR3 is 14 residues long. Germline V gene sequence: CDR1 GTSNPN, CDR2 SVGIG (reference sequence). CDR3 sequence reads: CAWNYQGGNEKLFF. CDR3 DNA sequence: TGTGCCTGGAACTACCAGGGGGGTAATGAAAAACTGTTTTTT.

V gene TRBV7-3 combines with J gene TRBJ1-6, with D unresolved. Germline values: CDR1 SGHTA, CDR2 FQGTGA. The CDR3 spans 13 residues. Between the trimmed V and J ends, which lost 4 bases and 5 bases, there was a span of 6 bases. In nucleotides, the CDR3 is TGTGCCAGCAGCTCCCTTAATAATTCACCCCTCCACTTT. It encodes CASSSLNNSPLHF.

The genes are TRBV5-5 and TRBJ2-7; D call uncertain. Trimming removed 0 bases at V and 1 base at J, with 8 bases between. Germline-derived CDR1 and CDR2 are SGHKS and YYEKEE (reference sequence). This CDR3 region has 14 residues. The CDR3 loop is CASSLVGRSYEQYF. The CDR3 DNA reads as TGTGCCAGCAGCTTGGTGGGCAGATCCTACGAGCAGTACTTC.

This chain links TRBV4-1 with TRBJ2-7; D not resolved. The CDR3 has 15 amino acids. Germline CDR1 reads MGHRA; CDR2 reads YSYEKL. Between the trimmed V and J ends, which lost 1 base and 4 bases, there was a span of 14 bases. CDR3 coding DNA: TGCGCCAGCAGCCAAGTAGGGTCGTTTATGTACGAGCAGTACTTC. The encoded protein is CASSQVGSFMYEQYF.

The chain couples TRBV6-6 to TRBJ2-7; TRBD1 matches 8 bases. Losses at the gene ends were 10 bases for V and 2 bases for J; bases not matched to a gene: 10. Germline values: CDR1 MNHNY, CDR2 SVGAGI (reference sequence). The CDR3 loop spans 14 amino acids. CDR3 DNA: TGTGCCACCTCGAGGGACAGGACACCCTACGAGCAGTACTTC. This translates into CATSRDRTPYEQYF.